This T cell receptor beta chain came from a study of blood T cells in healthy people across ages. A second about 7 to 11 cycle PCR used barcoded and J-beta primers. The study obtained at least 3 million CDR3-containing paired-end reads from every sample. TCRdb re-called the 5' RACE reads with MiXCR, one entry per CDR3 protein. The data hold about 720,000 distinct CDR3 sequences, with around 25% observed a single time. Germline V gene data show CDR1 as SGHDN and CDR2 as FVKESK. V was cut by 6 bases and J by 9 bases, with 17 bases left in between. The CDR3 contains 13 residues. These sequences were also reported in another study, on T cells of mothers and their children. In that study: All donors were healthy and Caucasian; they were a few mothers and their six children.

Sequenced material: blood. This receptor was taken from a boy aged 5-17 years in good health. This chain links TRBV14 with TRBJ2-5; D not certain. The CDR3 nucleotides read TGTGCCAGCAGGTCCAGCCCCCGTGGCCCCCAGTACTTC. Translation gives CASRSSPRGPQYF.